This T cell receptor beta chain is drawn from a study of STAT5B mutations in CD4+ large granular lymphocyte leukemia. The survey-level immunoSEQ assay was used. In the study's own analysis: A productive frequency of 2.59 x 10-5 was the lowest detectable. Clones were sequenced by immunoSEQ multiplex PCR, and TCRdb holds only the in-frame ones, with some missing. V and J calls and clone size are given by that table; D and trimming were obtained from the DNA. The profile covers some 32,000 clones, with approximately 74% appearing a single time and about 0.95% taken by the ten largest. The CDR3 spans 14 residues. Germline values: CDR1 SEHNR, CDR2 FQNEAQ (reference sequence). Germline trimming cut 7 bases from V and 0 bases from J; bases unmatched to any gene: 5.

The sequence came from a human donor in good health. The J gene is TRBJ1-1, the V gene TRBV7-9, with TRBD1 matching over 7 bases. Specimen: CD4+ T cells from blood buffy coats. CDR3 DNA sequence: TGTGCCAGCAACCTACAGGGGATGAACACTGAAGCTTTCTTT. Translating gives CASNLQGMNTEAFF.